A single sample gave rise to the 21 T cell receptor beta chains below, sequenced in a study of cytomegalovirus exposure and HLA in healthy donors. The PCR used 60 Vbeta and 13 Jbeta primers. Sequenced by immunoSEQ multiplex PCR; TCRdb stores in-frame clones only, minus some. The sample holds about 89,000 clones, approximately 77% seen once. The source material was PBMCs. The receptor source for this set is a man under 40 in good health and CMV-seronegative.

J is TRBJ2-5 and V is TRBV28, with D tentatively TRBD2 (5 bases). The germline V gene encodes CDR1 MDHEN and CDR2 SYDVKM. This CDR3 has 14 residues. The ends were cut back, 3 bases at V and 0 bases at J, with 8 bases in the middle. CDR3 sequence (DNA): TGTGCCAGCAGTTTGTCCGGGAACCAAGAGACCCAGTACTTC. Residues: CASSLSGNQETQYF.

V gene TRBV5-5 combines with J gene TRBJ1-6; a weak D match, TRBD1 (6 bases). CDR1 is SGHKS and CDR2 is YYEKEE in the germline V gene (reference sequence). V was clipped by 4 bases and J by 11 bases, with 19 bases between them. This CDR3 has 15 residues. CDR3 bases: TGTGCCAGCAGCAGGCTATTTACAGGGAATCCACCCCTCCACTTT. Translation gives CASSRLFTGNPPLHF.

This clone was counted between two and nine times. J is TRBJ1-1 and V is TRBV21-1; the table calls TRBD1, which could not be checked here. TRBV21-1 represents a pseudogene. There are 15 residues in the CDR3. CDR3 nucleotide sequence: TGTGCCAGCAGCAAAGAGGGCAAACAGGGATCGTCGGCTTTCTTT. Amino acids: CASSKEGKQGSSAFF.

This sequence joins TRBV6-1 and TRBJ2-3; 9 bases line up with TRBD2. Trimming took 6 bases from V and 3 from J; bases not matched to a gene: 7. The CDR3 is made up of 15 amino acids. Germline CDR1 reads MNHNS; CDR2 reads SASEGT. CDR3 region: CASRRSAGGTDTQYF. The DNA of the CDR3 is TGTGCCAGCAGGAGGTCTGCGGGGGGGACAGATACGCAGTATTTT.

V and J are TRBV5-1 and TRBJ1-2, with D unresolved. The CDR3 length is 15 residues. Germline V gene lookup returns CDR1 SGHRS and CDR2 YFSETQ. Trimming shortened V by 0 bases and J by 8 bases, and 17 bases separated the two germline ends. In nucleotides, the CDR3 is TGCGCCAGCAGCTTGGATTCGGGAGCCCCGGGAGGCTACACCTTC. Its protein is CASSLDSGAPGGYTF. The full variable domain, with the rest looked up from reference TRBV5-1 and TRBJ1-2, is KAGVTQTPRYLIKTRGQQVTLSCSPISGHRSVSWYQQTPGQGLQFLFEYFSETQRNKGNFPGRFSGRQFSNSRSEMNVSTLELGDSALYLCASSLDSGAPGGYTFGSGTRLTVV.

The CDR3 loop reads CASSERQGPFEAFF. The CDR3 nucleotides read TGTGCCAGCAGCGAAAGACAGGGACCTTTTGAAGCTTTCTTT. V usage is TRBV2 and J usage is TRBJ1-1; 7 positions agree with TRBD1. V lost 6 bases to trimming and J lost 7 bases; unmatched junction nucleotides: 11. CDR3 length equals 14 residues. CDR1 is SNHLY, CDR2 FYNNEI, per germline.

The rearrangement joins TRBV7-9 to TRBJ2-4, with D perhaps TRBD1 (5 bases). CDR1 is SEHNR, CDR2 FQNEAQ, per germline (reference sequence). This CDR3 has 14 residues. Trimming removed 2 bases from V and 6 bases from J, with 11 bases in between. CDR3 amino acids: CASSLSSRGNIQYF. The CDR3 DNA is TGTGCCAGCAGCTTATCGTCTAGGGGAAACATTCAGTACTTC. Complete variable domain (other parts from reference TRBV7-9 and TRBJ2-4): DTGVSQNPRHKITKRGQNVTFRCDPISEHNRLYWYRQTLGQGPEFLTYFQNEAQLEKSRLLSDRFSAERPKGSFSTLEIQRTEQGDSAMYLCASSLSSRGNIQYFGAGTRLSVL.

This rearrangement joins TRBV19 to TRBJ2-3; 7 bases agree with TRBD2. With 6 bases clipped from V and 3 bases from J, the junction kept 6 bases outside the gene matches. The CDR3 runs 14 residues. Germline V gene sequence: CDR1 LNHDA, CDR2 SQIVND (reference sequence). In DNA form, the CDR3 reads TGTGCCAGTAGAGGGACTATTTCAACAGATACGCAGTATTTT. This translates into CASRGTISTDTQYF.

V gene TRBV7-2 combines with J gene TRBJ2-1, with D perhaps TRBD2 (5 bases). Germline V gene lookup returns CDR1 SGHTA and CDR2 FQGNSA. V shed 3 bases and J shed 6 bases, with 15 bases lying between them. The CDR3 is 15 residues long. The chain's CDR3 is CASSLNSADSNEQFF. CDR3 sequence (DNA): TGTGCCAGCAGCTTGAATAGCGCTGATTCCAATGAGCAGTTCTTC.

This clone occurred a few times. The V gene is TRBV28, the J gene TRBJ2-7; 12 bases fit TRBD2. Trimming cost V 2 bases and J 5 bases; bases outside gene matches: 4. Germline loops: CDR1 MDHEN, CDR2 SYDVKM. CDR3 length equals 15 residues. The CDR3, as DNA: TGTGCCAGCAGTTTAATGTCTAGCGGGAGGGACGAGCAGTACTTC. It encodes CASSLMSSGRDEQYF.

The gene calls are TRBV19 and TRBJ1-4; D is possibly TRBD1 (6 bases). V was cut by 5 bases and J by 0 bases, with 13 bases left in between. CDR3 length equals 16 residues. Germline V gene sequence: CDR1 LNHDA, CDR2 SQIVND (reference sequence). The CDR3 sequence: CASSSRTEATNEKLFF. In DNA form, the CDR3 reads TGTGCCAGTAGTTCCCGGACAGAAGCAACTAATGAAAAACTGTTTTTT.

J is TRBJ1-2 and V is TRBV4-1; 7 bases map to TRBD1. The germline CDR1 and CDR2 sequences are MGHRA and YSYEKL. V lost 5 bases and J lost 2; bases outside the gene matches: 11. This CDR3 spans 16 amino acids. This CDR3 reads CASSYTPGGRNYGYTF. The CDR3 nucleotides are TGCGCCAGCAGCTACACCCCAGGGGGAAGGAACTATGGCTACACCTTC.

The rearrangement links TRBV29-1 to TRBJ2-7; a possible D gene is TRBD2 (6 bases). The CDR3 runs to 13 residues. V was cut by 3 bases and J by 5 bases, with 14 bases left in between. Per the germline V gene, CDR1 is SQVTM and CDR2 is ANQGSEA. In DNA, the CDR3 is TGCAGCGTTGAGGGTCCCGGGGGAAACGAGCAGTACTTC. Its translation: CSVEGPGGNEQYF.

The V and J genes are TRBV6-5 and TRBJ1-5; possibly TRBD1 for D (5 bases). The CDR3 is 14 residues long. The germline V gene encodes CDR1 MNHEY and CDR2 SVGAGI. Trimming stripped 6 bases from V and 1 base from J, with 10 bases between. The DNA for the CDR3 is TGTGCCAGCAGGCCCTCAGGGAGCAATCAGCCCCAGCATTTT. Its translation is CASRPSGSNQPQHF.

As for this clone: No DNA is shown, since the ends of the CDR3 on it are uncertain; the CDR3 is the one TCRdb lists. V is TRBV9 and J is TRBJ2-2; the table names TRBD2, a call not compared with the DNA. CDR1 SGDLS and CDR2 YYNGEE come from the germline V gene. The CDR3 is 18 residues long, ends included. CDR3 region: CASSVAMAPRLTPGSCFF.

The DNA for the CDR3 is TGTGCCAGCAGCGAGGCGGGACAGTCGGTGTTTACCGGGGAGCTGTTTTTT. Translation gives CASSEAGQSVFTGELFF. The chain links TRBV7-6 to TRBJ2-2; D might be TRBD1 (7 bases). The CDR3 spans 17 residues. Per germline, CDR1 SGHVS and CDR2 FNYEAQ. Trimming shortened V by 5 bases and J by 5 bases, and 21 bases separated the two germline ends.

The genes are TRBV6-1 and TRBJ2-3; 10 bases align to TRBD2. Germline CDR1 and CDR2: MNHNS and SASEGT. The CDR3 is 16 amino acids. With 3 bases clipped from V and 2 bases from J, the junction kept 5 bases outside the gene matches. The CDR3, as DNA: TGTGCCAGCAGTGAGGGACTAGCGCATTACACAGATACGCAGTATTTT. Its protein product is CASSEGLAHYTDTQYF.

V and J are TRBV11-3 and TRBJ1-3; D is unresolved. V was trimmed by 2 bases and J by 5 bases, leaving 7 bases between them. The CDR3 is 13 amino acids. CDR1 and CDR2 (germline): SGHNT, YENEEA. This chain's CDR3 is CASSLCCRNTIYF. The CDR3 DNA follows: TGTGCCAGCAGCTTATGTTGTAGAAACACCATATATTTT.

This clone came up a few times. The germline gene is not matched at one end of the junction; a read error may be the cause. The chain carries TRBV7-2 and TRBJ2-5; TRBD2 matches 11 bases. Germline V gene lookup returns CDR1 SGHTA and CDR2 FQGNSA. This CDR3 is 15 amino acids long. The CDR3 loop is CASSLAGGGGETQYF. DNA of the CDR3: TGTGCCAGCAGCCTAGCGGGGGGCGGGGGGGAGACCCAGTACTTC.

V is TRBV6-1 and J is TRBJ2-1, with 10 bases that match TRBD2. CDR3 size: 14 residues. V was pared by 8 bases and J by 9 bases, with 10 bases of the junction left unmatched. CDR1 and CDR2 from the germline V gene are MNHNS and SASEGT. CDR3 coding DNA: TGTGCCAGCGGATCTAGCGGGAGCGCTCGTGAGCAGTTCTTC. Its translation is CASGSSGSAREQFF.

The chain links TRBV6-4 to TRBJ2-5; tentatively, D is TRBD1 (5 bases). CDR1 is MRHNA and CDR2 is SNTAGT in the germline V gene. The V end was cut by 6 bases, the J end by 0 bases, with 8 bases between. The CDR3 is 13 amino acids. The CDR3 DNA is TGTGCCAGCAGCCTGGACAACCAAGAGACCCAGTACTTC. Residues: CASSLDNQETQYF.